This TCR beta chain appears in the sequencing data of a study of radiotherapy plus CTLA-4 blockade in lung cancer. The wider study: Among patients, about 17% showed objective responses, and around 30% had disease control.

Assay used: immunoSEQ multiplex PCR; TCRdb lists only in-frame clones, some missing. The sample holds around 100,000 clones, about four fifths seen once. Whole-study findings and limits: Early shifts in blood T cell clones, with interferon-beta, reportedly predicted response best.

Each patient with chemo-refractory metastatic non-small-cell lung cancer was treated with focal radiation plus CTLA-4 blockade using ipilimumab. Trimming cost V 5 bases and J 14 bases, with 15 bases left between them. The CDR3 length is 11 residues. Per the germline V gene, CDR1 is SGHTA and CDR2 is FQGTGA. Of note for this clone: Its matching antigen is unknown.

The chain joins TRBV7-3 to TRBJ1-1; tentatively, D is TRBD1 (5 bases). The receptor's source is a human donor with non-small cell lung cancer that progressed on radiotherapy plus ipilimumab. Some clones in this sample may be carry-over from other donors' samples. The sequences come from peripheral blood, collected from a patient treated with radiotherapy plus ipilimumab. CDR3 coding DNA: TGTGCCAGCAGCAGCGGGACGGAGTTATTCTTT. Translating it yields CASSSGTELFF.